The following is a T cell receptor beta chain sequence with its context. The data originate from a study of CD8 T cells in ankylosing spondylitis. Each CDR3 protein gets one entry after TCRdb re-called the 5' RACE reads with MiXCR. Of a few hundred thousand distinct CDR3 sequences listed, 20% to 25% are singletons. Trimming pared 1 base from V and 1 base from J, leaving 13 bases between. Germline loops: CDR1 LGHDT, CDR2 YNNKEL (reference sequence). CDR3 size: 16 residues. Sequenced: blood, either unsorted or a sorted T cell fraction (not recorded which). The clonotype comes from a female donor with ankylosing spondylitis or in good health (not recorded which). This chain connects TRBV3-1 to TRBJ2-5, with D perhaps TRBD1 (6 bases). CDR3 bases: TGTGCCAGCAGCCAAGCCAGACAGGCCCTCCAAGAGACCCAGTACTTC. Its protein product is CASSQARQALQETQYF.